These 7 T cell receptor beta chains came from one sample sequenced in a study of T-cell reconstitution after alpha-beta-depleted transplantation in children. The antigens for these receptors are not known. The study's findings and limits: In patients about two months after transplant, alpha-beta T cells reportedly arose from several hundred expanded graft clones.

Using unique molecular identifiers, the investigators prepared the TCRbeta library. TCRdb called the PCR reads again in MiXCR, with one record for every CDR3 protein. This table has approximately 32,000 distinct CDR3 sequences, about 7% appearing once. This specimen consisted of peripheral blood, obtained 60 days after TCRalphabeta/CD19-depleted stem cell transplant. These receptors were obtained from a child under two years old who had a stem cell transplant for acute myeloid leukemia, so the T cells may come from the graft donor.

This clonotype was seen more than once but under ten times. This rearrangement joins TRBV20-1 to TRBJ2-1, with 14 bases aligning to TRBD2. The germline V gene has CDR1 DFQATT and CDR2 SNEGSKA (reference sequence). V gave up 6 bases and J gave up 7 bases; unmatched junction bases: 2. This CDR3 has 13 amino acids. CDR3 protein: CSAGTSGGNEQFF. As DNA, the CDR3 is TGCAGTGCCGGGACTAGCGGGGGAAATGAGCAGTTCTTC.

This clonotype has at least ten counts. This chain uses TRBV24-1 with TRBJ2-2; 7 bases fit TRBD2. In germline, CDR1 is KGHDR, CDR2 SFDVKD. This CDR3 region has 16 residues. V lost 4 bases, J lost 5 bases, and 9 bases stayed unmatched. The CDR3, as DNA: TGTGCCACCAGTGACCTGGGAGGGGTGAGGACCGGGGAGCTGTTTTTT. It specifies CATSDLGGVRTGELFF.

This clonotype was recorded many times. This chain links TRBV5-1 with TRBJ2-2, with TRBD1 matching 8 bases. Germline CDR1 and CDR2: SGHRS and YFSETQ. The CDR3 totals 16 residues. Trimming took 1 base from V and 0 from J; bases not matched to a gene: 2. CDR3 bases: TGCGCCAGCAGCTTGTTGACAGGGGCGAACACCGGGGAGCTGTTTTTT. It is translated as CASSLLTGANTGELFF.

This clonotype has a count of ten or more. CDR3 loop: CASSQRTRSSYEQYF. The CDR3 bases are TGTGCCAGCAGCCAAAGGACCAGGAGCTCCTACGAGCAGTACTTC. This chain connects TRBV13 to TRBJ2-7; D is unclear. CDR1 and CDR2 from the germline V gene are PRHDT and FYEKMQ (reference sequence). The V end lost 5 bases, the J end lost 0 bases, and 14 bases lay between the germline ends. The CDR3 has 15 residues. Together with reference TRBV13 and TRBJ2-7, the CDR3 gives the full variable domain: AAGVIQSPRHLIKEKRETATLKCYPIPRHDTVYWYQQGPGQDPQFLISFYEKMQSDKGSIPDRFSAQQFSDYHSELNMSSLELGDSALYFCASSQRTRSSYEQYFGPGTRLTVT.

This clonotype was counted at least ten times. This sequence joins TRBV4-2 and TRBJ2-2; D is unresolved. The CDR3 length is 13 residues. V was pared by 2 bases and J by 6 bases, with 7 bases between. Germline CDR1 is LGHNA and CDR2 is YNFKEQ. In DNA form, the CDR3 reads TGTGCCAGCAGCCAACCCAAGCCCGGGGAGCTGTTTTTT. Translation: CASSQPKPGELFF.

This clonotype has ten or more counts. This chain joins TRBV15 and TRBJ1-6; D gene ambiguous. The CDR3 loop spans 19 amino acids. V lost 2 bases to trimming and J lost 0 bases, with 17 bases between them. Germline CDR1 is LNHNV and CDR2 is YYDKDF (reference sequence). The CDR3 sequence: CATSRTRHLIFSYNSPLHF. The CDR3 DNA follows: TGTGCCACCAGCAGAACCCGACATCTAATTTTCTCCTATAATTCACCCCTCCACTTT.

This clonotype was detected ten times or more. The chain recombines TRBV11-3 with TRBJ2-2, with a weak D call TRBD2 (5 bases). This CDR3 has 14 residues. Trimming took 0 bases from V and 7 from J, leaving 9 bases between them. Germline V lookup: CDR1 SGHNT, CDR2 YENEEA. CDR3 sequence (DNA): TGTGCCAGCAGCTTAGAGAGCGGAGGCGGGGAGCTGTTTTTT. It yields the protein CASSLESGGGELFF.